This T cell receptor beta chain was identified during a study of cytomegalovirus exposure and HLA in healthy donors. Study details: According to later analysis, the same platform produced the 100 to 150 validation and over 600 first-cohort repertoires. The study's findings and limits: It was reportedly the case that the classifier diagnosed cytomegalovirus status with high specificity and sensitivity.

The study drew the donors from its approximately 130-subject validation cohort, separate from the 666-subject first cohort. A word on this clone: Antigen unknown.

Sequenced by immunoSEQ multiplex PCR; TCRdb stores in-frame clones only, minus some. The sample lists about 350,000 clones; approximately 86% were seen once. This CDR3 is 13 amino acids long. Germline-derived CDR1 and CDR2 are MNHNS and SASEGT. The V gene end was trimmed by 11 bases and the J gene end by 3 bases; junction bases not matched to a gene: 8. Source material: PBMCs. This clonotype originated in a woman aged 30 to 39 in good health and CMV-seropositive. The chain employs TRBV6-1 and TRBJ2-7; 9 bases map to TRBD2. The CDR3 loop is CAGTGTSSYEQYF. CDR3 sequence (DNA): TGTGCCGGGACCGGGACTAGCAGCTACGAGCAGTACTTC.